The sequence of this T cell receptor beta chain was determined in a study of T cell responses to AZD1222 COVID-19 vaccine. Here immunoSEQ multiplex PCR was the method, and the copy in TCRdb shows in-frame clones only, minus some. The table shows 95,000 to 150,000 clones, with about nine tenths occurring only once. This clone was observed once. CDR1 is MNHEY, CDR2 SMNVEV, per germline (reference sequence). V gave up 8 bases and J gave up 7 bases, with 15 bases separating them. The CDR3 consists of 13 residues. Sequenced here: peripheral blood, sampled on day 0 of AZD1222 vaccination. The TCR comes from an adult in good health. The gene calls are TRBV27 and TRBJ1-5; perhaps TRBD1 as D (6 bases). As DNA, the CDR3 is TGTGCCAGCGGACCCACAGGGAGGCAGCCCCAGCATTTT. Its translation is CASGPTGRQPQHF.